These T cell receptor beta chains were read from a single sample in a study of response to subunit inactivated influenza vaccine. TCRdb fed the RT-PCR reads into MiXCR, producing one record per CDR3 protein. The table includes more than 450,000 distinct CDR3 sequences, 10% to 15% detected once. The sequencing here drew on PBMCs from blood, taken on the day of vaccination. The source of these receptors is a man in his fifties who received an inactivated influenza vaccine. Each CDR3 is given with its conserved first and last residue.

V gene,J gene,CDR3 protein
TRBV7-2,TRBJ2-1,CASILVAGGSNEQFF
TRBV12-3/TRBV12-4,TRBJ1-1,CASSAGTGTEAFF
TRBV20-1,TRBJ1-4,CSASHREEKLFF
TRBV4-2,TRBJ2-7,CASSQPGQSPYEQYF
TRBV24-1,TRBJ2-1,CATSEGGTLEQFF
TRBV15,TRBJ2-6,CATSRGLHSGANVLTF
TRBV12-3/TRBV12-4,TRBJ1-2,CASSFPSRYGYTF
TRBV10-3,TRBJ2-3,CAISESGGTGSTDTQYF
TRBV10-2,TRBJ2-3,CATLRGSVTDTQYF
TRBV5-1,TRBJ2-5,CASSLVTGMQETQYF
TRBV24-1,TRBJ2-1,CATSDPWKSGGKYNEQFF
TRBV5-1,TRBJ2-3,CASSLHPSGGASDTQYF
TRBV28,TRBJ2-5,CASSLFGQGGKTQYF
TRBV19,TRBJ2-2,CASSIDPVWLGELFF
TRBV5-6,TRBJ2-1,CASSLVGSGSGEQFF
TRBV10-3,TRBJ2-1,CATRGLAGDLGSYNEQFF
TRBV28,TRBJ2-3,CASSFVLGTDTQYF
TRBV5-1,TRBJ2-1,CASSLTAGSYNEQFF
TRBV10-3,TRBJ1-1,CAISESTGVNTEAFF
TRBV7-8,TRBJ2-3,CASSLQTSWSGDTQYF
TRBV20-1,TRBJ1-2,CSARVQENYGYTF
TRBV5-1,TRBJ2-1,CASSLGVRQSYNEQFF
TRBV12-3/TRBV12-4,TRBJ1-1,CASSLTGAVAFF
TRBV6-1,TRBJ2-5,CASSPGGAAHIETQYF
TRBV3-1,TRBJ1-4,CASSQSGRNEKLFF
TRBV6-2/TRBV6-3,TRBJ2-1,CASSPGPWGASYNEQFF
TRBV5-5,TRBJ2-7,CASSTSRGDYEQYF
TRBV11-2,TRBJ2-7,CASSLGTQYEQYF
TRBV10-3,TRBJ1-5,CAISPQSGNQPQHF
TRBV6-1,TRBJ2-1,CASKIAGVAVSNEQFF
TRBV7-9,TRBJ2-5,CASSWSGEETQYF
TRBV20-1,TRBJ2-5,CSARGLAGELETQYF
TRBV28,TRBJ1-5,CASNRGNSNQPQHF